This T cell receptor (beta chain) stems from a study of monozygotic twins with cystic fibrosis. Study-wide points: Clonality was generally low (median roughly 0.01), higher in the most severe patients. In this small cohort, shared CDR3 numbers showed no association with age, concordance or disease severity.

A note on this clone: Its antigen is still unknown.

The V end lost 0 bases, the J end lost 4 bases, and 6 bases lay between the germline ends. This CDR3 is 14 amino acids long. In germline, CDR1 is SEHNR, CDR2 FQNEAQ (reference sequence). This table comes from immunoSEQ multiplex PCR, and its TCRdb copy is limited to in-frame clones, with some not included. The sample lists roughly 12,000 clones; approximately 85% were seen once. The sequenced sample consisted of blood. The genes are TRBV7-9 and TRBJ2-2; D perhaps matches TRBD2 (6 bases). This sequence was found in a man between 18 and 29 years old with cystic fibrosis. In DNA form, the CDR3 reads TGTGCCAGCAGCTTAGCGCGGGGCACCGGGGAGCTGTTTTTT. This sequence encodes CASSLARGTGELFF.